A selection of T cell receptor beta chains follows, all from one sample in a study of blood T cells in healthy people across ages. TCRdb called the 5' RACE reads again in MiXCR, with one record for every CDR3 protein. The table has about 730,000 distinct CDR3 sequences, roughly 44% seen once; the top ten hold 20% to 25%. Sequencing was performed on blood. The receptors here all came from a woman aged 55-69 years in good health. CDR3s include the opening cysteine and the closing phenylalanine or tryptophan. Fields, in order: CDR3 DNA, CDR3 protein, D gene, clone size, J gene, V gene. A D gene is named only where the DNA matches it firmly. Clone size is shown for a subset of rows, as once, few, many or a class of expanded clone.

TGTGCCAGCAGCCCTGGCCGGGACCTTCAAGAGGCCCAGTACTTC,CASSPGRDLQEAQYF,-,once,TRBJ2-5,TRBV11-2
TGTGCCAGCAGCCAAGGTGCTACTAGCATAGCCAAAAACATTCAGTACTTC,CASSQGATSIAKNIQYF,-,few,TRBJ2-4,TRBV3-1
TGTGCCACCAGGGACCAGTCGGCCAACACAGATACGCAGTATTTT,CATRDQSANTDTQYF,-,few,TRBJ2-3,TRBV28
TGTGCCAGCTCACCGAAAACAGGGGGCTCAACGAACACTGAAGCTTTCTTT,CASSPKTGGSTNTEAFF,TRBD1,few,TRBJ1-1,TRBV18
TGTGCCAGCAGCCAAGTTTCCTCGGGACAGGGGGCCAATGAGCAGTTCTTC,CASSQVSSGQGANEQFF,TRBD1,few,TRBJ2-1,TRBV3-1
TGTGCCAGCAGTGTGACCTCGATGGGCACCTACAATGAGCAGTTCTTC,CASSVTSMGTYNEQFF,-,-,TRBJ2-1,TRBV6-4
TGTGCCAGCAGTTTAAATGGAATCCACGAGCAGTACTTC,CASSLNGIHEQYF,-,-,TRBJ2-7,TRBV12-3/TRBV12-4
TGTGCCTCGCGAGTGGGTCTAGGTTACGAGCAGTACTTC,CASRVGLGYEQYF,-,few,TRBJ2-7,TRBV6-6
TGCAGTGCGTGGACTAGCCACAGCGATGAGCAGTTCTTC,CSAWTSHSDEQFF,TRBD2,-,TRBJ2-1,TRBV20-1
TGCAGTGCTAGTCCCCGGACAGATCTCTCTGGGGCCAACGTCCTGACTTTC,CSASPRTDLSGANVLTF,-,-,TRBJ2-6,TRBV20-1
TGTGCCAGCAGTTTGGAGGGACCCTATAATTCACCCCTCCACTTT,CASSLEGPYNSPLHF,-,few,TRBJ1-6,TRBV12-3/TRBV12-4
TGTGCCATCAGTGCCGGGCAGAGTGAAAAACTGTTTTTT,CAISAGQSEKLFF,-,-,TRBJ1-4,TRBV10-3
TGTGCCAGCAACTTCGTATCCCTACAAGAGACCCAGTACTTC,CASNFVSLQETQYF,-,-,TRBJ2-5,TRBV11-2
TGTGCCAGCAGCCAAGCAGTTGAGCAGTTCTTC,CASSQAVEQFF,-,few,TRBJ2-1,TRBV14
TGTGCCAGCAGCGTAGACGGGGACTACGCCAAGTACTTC,CASSVDGDYAKYF,TRBD2,-,TRBJ2-4,TRBV13
TGTGCCAGCAGCTTAGCCTCCGGGACAACAGTCTACGAGCAGTACTTC,CASSLASGTTVYEQYF,-,few,TRBJ2-7,TRBV7-6
TGTGCCATACAGGGCAGGGTGGAAGGAGAGACCCAGTACTTC,CAIQGRVEGETQYF,-,few,TRBJ2-5,TRBV10-3
TGCAGTGCTAGAGATAAGCGGGGGGTCACAGATACGCAGTATTTT,CSARDKRGVTDTQYF,TRBD2,few,TRBJ2-3,TRBV20-1
TGTGCCAGCAGCTTTGGTGACAGCCGAACCTACGAGCAGTACTTC,CASSFGDSRTYEQYF,-,-,TRBJ2-7,TRBV7-9
TGTGCCGTAAGCCTCGCGGGAAGCAATCAGCCCCAGCATTTT,CAVSLAGSNQPQHF,-,few,TRBJ1-5,TRBV7-2
TGTGCCAGCAGTCCGTCGGGTCAGGGGGCGCGAGGAACTGAAGCTTTCTTT,CASSPSGQGARGTEAFF,TRBD1,few,TRBJ1-1,TRBV7-2
TGCAGTGCTAGAGATCAGGGTCCGGGAACGAGTTCTGAAGCTTTCTTT,CSARDQGPGTSSEAFF,-,-,TRBJ1-1,TRBV20-1
TGTGCCAGCAGTTCCTCAGGGGGGGGGGCTGAAAAACTGTTTTTT,CASSSSGGGAEKLFF,TRBD1,-,TRBJ1-4,TRBV12-3/TRBV12-4
TGCGCCAGCAGCAGACTGGGTTCCAACTATGGCTACACCTTC,CASSRLGSNYGYTF,-,few,TRBJ1-2,TRBV5-1
TGTGCCATCAGTGGAAAAGAGGATTCACCCCTCCACTTT,CAISGKEDSPLHF,-,-,TRBJ1-6,TRBV10-3
TGTGCCAGCAGCGCGTCCGCCTTGTCCTCTGGGGCCAACGTCCTGACTTTC,CASSASALSSGANVLTF,-,many,TRBJ2-6,TRBV7-2